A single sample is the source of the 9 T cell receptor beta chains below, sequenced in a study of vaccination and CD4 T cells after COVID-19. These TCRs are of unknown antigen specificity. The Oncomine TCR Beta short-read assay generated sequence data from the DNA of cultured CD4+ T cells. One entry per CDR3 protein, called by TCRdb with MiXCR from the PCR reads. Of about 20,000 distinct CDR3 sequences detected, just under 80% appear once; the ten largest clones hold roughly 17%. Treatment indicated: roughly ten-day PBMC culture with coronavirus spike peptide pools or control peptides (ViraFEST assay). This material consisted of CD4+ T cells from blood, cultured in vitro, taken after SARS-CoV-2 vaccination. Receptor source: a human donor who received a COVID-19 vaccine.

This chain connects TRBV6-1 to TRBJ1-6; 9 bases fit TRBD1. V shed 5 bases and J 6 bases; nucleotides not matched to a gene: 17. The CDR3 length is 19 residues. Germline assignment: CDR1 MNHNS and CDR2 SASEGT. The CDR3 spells CASSQVLGQGVRVNSPLHF. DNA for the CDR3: TGTGCCAGCAGTCAAGTCCTGGGACAGGGCGTTAGGGTTAATTCACCCCTCCACTTT.

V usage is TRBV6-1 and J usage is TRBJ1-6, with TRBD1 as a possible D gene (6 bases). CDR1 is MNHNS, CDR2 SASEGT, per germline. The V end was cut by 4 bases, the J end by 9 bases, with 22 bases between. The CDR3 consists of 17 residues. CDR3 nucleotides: TGTGCCAGCAGTGTGACCCTTTACAGGGACTCGGGTTCACCCCTCCACTTT. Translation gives CASSVTLYRDSGSPLHF.

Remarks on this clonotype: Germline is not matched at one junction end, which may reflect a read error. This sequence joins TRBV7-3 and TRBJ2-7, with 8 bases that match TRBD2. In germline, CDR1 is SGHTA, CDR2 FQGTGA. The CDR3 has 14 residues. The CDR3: CASSVTGGSYEQYF. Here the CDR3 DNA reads TGTGCCAGCAGCGTAACGGGGGGGTCCTACGAGCAGTACTTC. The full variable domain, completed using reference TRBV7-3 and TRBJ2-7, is GAGVSQTPSNKVTEKGKYVELRCDPISGHTALYWYRQSLGQGPEFLIYFQGTGAADDSGLPNDRFFAVRPEGSVSTLKIQRTERGDSAVYLCASSVTGGSYEQYFGPGTRLTVT.

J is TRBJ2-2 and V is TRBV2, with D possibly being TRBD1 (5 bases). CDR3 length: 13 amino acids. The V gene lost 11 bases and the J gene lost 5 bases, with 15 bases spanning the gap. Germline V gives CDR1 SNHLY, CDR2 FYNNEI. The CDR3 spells CAARGKGTGELFF. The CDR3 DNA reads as TGTGCCGCTAGGGGTAAAGGGACCGGGGAGCTGTTTTTT. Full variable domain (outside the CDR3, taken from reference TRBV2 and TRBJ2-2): EPEVTQTPSHQVTQMGQEVILRCVPISNHLYFYWYRQILGQKVEFLVSFYNNEISEKSEIFDDQFSVERPDGSNFTLKIRSTKLEDSAMYFCAARGKGTGELFFGEGSRLTVL.

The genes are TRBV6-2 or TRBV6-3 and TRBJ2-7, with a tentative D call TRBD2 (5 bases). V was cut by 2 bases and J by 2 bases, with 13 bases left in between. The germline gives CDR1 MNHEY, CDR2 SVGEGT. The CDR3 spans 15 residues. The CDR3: CASSYASPKAYEQYF. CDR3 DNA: TGTGCCAGCAGTTACGCTAGCCCCAAGGCCTACGAGCAGTACTTC.

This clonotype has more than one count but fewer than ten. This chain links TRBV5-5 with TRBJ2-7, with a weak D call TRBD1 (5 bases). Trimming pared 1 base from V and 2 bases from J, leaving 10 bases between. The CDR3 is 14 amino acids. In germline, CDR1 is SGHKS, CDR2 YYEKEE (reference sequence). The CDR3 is CASSLYDRAYEQYF. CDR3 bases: TGTGCCAGCAGCTTGTATGACAGAGCCTACGAGCAGTACTTC.

The chain's CDR3 is CASSLRTAMNTEAFF. Here the CDR3 DNA reads TGTGCCAGTAGTCTCCGGACGGCTATGAACACTGAAGCTTTCTTT. The chain has TRBV19 and TRBJ1-1; no firm D call. This CDR3 region has 15 residues. CDR1 LNHDA and CDR2 SQIVND come from the germline V gene (reference sequence). V lost 5 bases and J 0 bases, leaving 13 bases between the germline ends.

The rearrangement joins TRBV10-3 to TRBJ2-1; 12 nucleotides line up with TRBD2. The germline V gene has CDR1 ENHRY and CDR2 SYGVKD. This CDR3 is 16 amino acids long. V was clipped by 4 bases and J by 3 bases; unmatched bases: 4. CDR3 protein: CAISGATSGGYNEQFF. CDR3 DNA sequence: TGTGCCATCAGTGGGGCGACTAGCGGGGGCTACAATGAGCAGTTCTTC.

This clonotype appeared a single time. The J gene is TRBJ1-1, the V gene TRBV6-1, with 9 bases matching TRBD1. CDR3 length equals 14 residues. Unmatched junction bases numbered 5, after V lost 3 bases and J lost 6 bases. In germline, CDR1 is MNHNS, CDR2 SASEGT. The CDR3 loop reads CASSENRGQSEAFF. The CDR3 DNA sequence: TGTGCCAGCAGTGAGAACAGGGGGCAATCTGAAGCTTTCTTT.